The entry below describes one T cell receptor (beta chain). Only in-frame clones appear in the TCRdb table, and some are missing; sequencing was by immunoSEQ multiplex PCR. The data show roughly 3,200 clones, roughly 69% seen once. The CDR3 is 15 amino acids. Germline V lookup: CDR1 LNHNV, CDR2 YYDKDF (reference sequence). V shed 1 base, J shed 7 bases, and the junction held 8 bases outside the gene matches. The source of the sample is a study of tumor T cells in aggressive B-cell lymphoma. This TCR came from an adult with diffuse large B cell lymphoma. Sequenced sample: tumor tissue. The genes are TRBV15 and TRBJ2-7; TRBD2 matches at 9 bases. CDR3 protein: CATSRGGVAGEEQYF. The CDR3 DNA is TGTGCCACCAGCAGAGGGGGGGTAGCGGGAGAGGAGCAGTACTTC. Drawing the rest from reference TRBV15 and TRBJ2-7, the complete variable domain is DAMVIQNPRYQVTQFGKPVTLSCSQTLNHNVMYWYQQKSSQAPKLLFHYYDKDFNNEADTPDNFQSRRPNTSFCFLDIRSPGLGDTAMYLCATSRGGVAGEEQYFGPGTRLTVT.